The 12 T cell receptor beta chains listed next were all sequenced from one sample in a study of T cell repertoires in cytomegalovirus infection. MiXCR, run by TCRdb on the reads, gives a single entry per CDR3 protein. The data contain 350,000 to 500,000 distinct CDR3 sequences, 31% of them singletons. The specimen was PBMCs. These receptors all stem from a human donor in good health (CMV status not recorded). Some clones in this sample may be carry-over from other donors' samples.

Of note for this clonotype: The conserved closing phenylalanine or tryptophan is absent in this CDR3, likely reflecting a read error. The chain has TRBV20-1 and TRBJ2-1, with 15 bases fitting TRBD2. The CDR3 runs to 15 residues. Unmatched junction bases numbered 7, after V lost 5 bases and J lost 8 bases. In germline, CDR1 is DFQATT, CDR2 SNEGSKA (reference sequence). CDR3 DNA sequence: TGCAGTGCTTCCGGACTAGCGGGGGGGACCGATGAGCAGTTCTTA. It is translated as CSASGLAGGTDEQFL.

This clonotype was seen many times. The V gene is TRBV7-8, the J gene TRBJ1-4; D unresolved. The CDR3 spans 13 residues. V was shortened by 1 base and J by 6 bases, with 6 bases between the two germline ends. Germline V CDR1 and CDR2: SGHVS, FQNEAQ. The CDR3 region is CASSLGSDEKLFF. Here the CDR3 DNA reads TGTGCCAGCAGCTTAGGGAGCGATGAAAAACTGTTTTTT.

This clonotype was observed a few times. J is TRBJ2-7 and V is TRBV20-1; perhaps D is TRBD1 or TRBD2 (5 bases each). Germline V CDR1 and CDR2: DFQATT, SNEGSKA (reference sequence). V lost 6 bases, J lost 5 bases, and 17 bases lay in between. This CDR3 has 13 residues. As DNA, the CDR3 is TGCAGTGCCGTCCTGGACGGGGCCAACGAGCAGTACTTC. It encodes CSAVLDGANEQYF.

The chain has TRBV20-1 and TRBJ1-2, with a weak D call TRBD1 (5 bases). V was pared by 6 bases and J by 7 bases, with 15 bases between. This CDR3 contains 12 residues. Germline CDR1 and CDR2: DFQATT and SNEGSKA (reference sequence). The CDR3 nucleotides read TGCAGTGCGGCCTCGGGGGGGGGTGGCTACACCTTC. Translation gives CSAASGGGGYTF.

Remarks on this clonotype: This clone may be a read error of a much larger clone one base away. The genes are TRBV4-1 and TRBJ2-7; TRBD1 agrees at 8 bases. The V and J ends lost 5 bases and 11 bases, in that order; junction bases with no gene match: 11. Germline CDR1 reads MGHRA; CDR2 reads YSYEKL. The length of the CDR3 is 13 residues. CDR3 sequence (DNA): TGCGCCAGCAGCAACCGGGACAGGTGGGAGAAGTACTTC. It encodes CASSNRDRWEKYF.

The rearrangement uses TRBV7-6 and TRBJ2-5; 9 bases map to TRBD2. CDR1 is SGHVS, CDR2 FNYEAQ, per germline. The junction had 13 bases not matched to a gene; V was cut back by 7 bases and J by 7 bases. The CDR3 spans 15 residues. CDR3 sequence (DNA): TGTGCCAGCACCGTAGCGGGGGAATTGGATGGGACCCAGTACTTC. Translating gives CASTVAGELDGTQYF.

The chain recombines TRBV2 with TRBJ2-5; D not resolved. The germline gives CDR1 SNHLY, CDR2 FYNNEI. Trimming removed 6 bases from V and 1 base from J, with 18 bases in between. CDR3 length equals 16 residues. CDR3 amino acids: CASRDLGSVRQETQYF. For the CDR3, the DNA is TGTGCCAGCAGAGACCTAGGGTCTGTGCGCCAAGAGACCCAGTACTTC.

Points on this clonotype: The final CDR3 position lacks the conserved phenylalanine or tryptophan, pointing to a likely read error. The genes are TRBV10-3 and TRBJ1-5, with a tentative D call TRBD1 (5 bases). The CDR3 is 13 residues long. From germline, CDR1 is ENHRY and CDR2 SYGVKD. The V gene lost 6 bases and the J gene lost 5 bases, with 11 bases spanning the gap. As DNA, the CDR3 is TGTGCCATCAGGGGTATGGGGGATCAGCCCCAGCATTCT. Its translation is CAIRGMGDQPQHS.

This clonotype was seen a few times. The chain is built from TRBV18 and TRBJ1-4; no reliable D call. Trimming removed 3 bases at V and 5 bases at J, with 10 bases between. CDR1 is KGHSH, CDR2 LQKENI, per germline. This CDR3 is 14 amino acids long. The CDR3 region has the DNA TGTGCCAGCTCACCCGAGACGGGGAATGAAAAACTGTTTTTT. Amino acids: CASSPETGNEKLFF.

There are a few counts of this clonotype. The chain employs TRBV12-3 or TRBV12-4 and TRBJ1-1; a possible D gene is TRBD1 (5 bases). With 6 bases removed from V and 8 bases from J, the gap between germline ends came to 10 bases. This CDR3 comprises 11 residues. In DNA, the CDR3 is TGTGCCAGCAGCTATCAGGGAGAAGCTTTCTTT. This translates into CASSYQGEAFF.

This clonotype was observed a few times. This chain joins TRBV10-3 and TRBJ2-7; TRBD2 matches 7 bases. This CDR3 has 14 residues. V was pared by 4 bases and J by 4 bases, with 7 bases of the junction left unmatched. CDR1 ENHRY and CDR2 SYGVKD come from the germline V gene. DNA for the CDR3: TGTGCCATCAGTGGGGGAGGGGCTAATTACGAGCAGTACTTC. Protein product: CAISGGGANYEQYF.

There are a few counts of this clonotype. The chain employs TRBV29-1 and TRBJ2-2, with D uncertain. V was cut by 4 bases and J by 5 bases, with 5 bases left in between. CDR1 and CDR2 (germline): SQVTM, ANQGSEA. This CDR3 is 11 amino acids long. CDR3 in DNA: TGCAGCGTTGTTGAAACCGGGGAGCTGTTTTTT. Translated, it gives CSVVETGELFF.